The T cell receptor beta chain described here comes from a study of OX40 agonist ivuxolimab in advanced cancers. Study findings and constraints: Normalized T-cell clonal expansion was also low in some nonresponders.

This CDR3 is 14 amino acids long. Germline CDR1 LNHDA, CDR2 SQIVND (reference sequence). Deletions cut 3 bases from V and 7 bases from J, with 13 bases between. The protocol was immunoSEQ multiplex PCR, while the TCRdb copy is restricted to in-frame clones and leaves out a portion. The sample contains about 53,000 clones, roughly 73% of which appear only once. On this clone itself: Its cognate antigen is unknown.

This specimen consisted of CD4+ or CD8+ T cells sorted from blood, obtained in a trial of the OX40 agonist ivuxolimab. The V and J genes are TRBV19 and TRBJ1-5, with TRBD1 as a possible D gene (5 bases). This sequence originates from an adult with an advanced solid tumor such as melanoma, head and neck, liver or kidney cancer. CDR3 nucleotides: TGTGCCAGTAGTATTCGACAGTCTAAACAGCCCCAGCATTTT. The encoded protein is CASSIRQSKQPQHF.